These T cell receptor beta chains were read from a single sample in a study of blood T cell repertoires in COVID-19. Assay used: immunoSEQ multiplex PCR; TCRdb lists only in-frame clones, some missing. This table holds some 140,000 clones, 85% to 90% found once. The material sequenced was peripheral blood. The origin of the receptors is a human donor in a cohort sampled during active COVID-19. The CDR3 runs from the conserved cysteine through the conserved F or W. Fields, in order: D gene, clone size, V gene, J gene, CDR3 DNA, CDR3 protein. D genes are given only for firm matches. Not every row has a clone size; where given, it reads once, few, many or a size class.

.	.	TRBV23-1	TRBJ2-7	TGCGCCAGCAGAGTGGGGGTGCACAGGGCAGCCTACGAGCAGTACTTC	CASRVGVHRAAYEQYF
.	.	TRBV2	TRBJ1-1	TGTGCCAGCAGCCAGGACACTGAAGCTTTCTTT	CASSQDTEAFF
.	.	TRBV28	TRBJ1-1	TGTGCCAGCAGGCTCAGGGGATCGGCCGAAGCTTTCTTT	CASRLRGSAEAFF
.	.	TRBV27	TRBJ2-1	TGTGCCAGCAGTCGATACAGGGCGGGTGAGCAGTTCTTC	CASSRYRAGEQFF
TRBD1	.	TRBV7-2	TRBJ1-3	TGTGCCAGCAGCCATAGGACAGGGTCCGGAAACACCATATATTTT	CASSHRTGSGNTIYF
TRBD2	.	TRBV24-1	TRBJ2-1	TGTGCCACCAGTGAAAGACTAGCGGGAATCAATGAGCAGTTCTTC	CATSERLAGINEQFF
.	.	TRBV7-9	TRBJ1-1	TGTGCCAGCAGCTTAGTAGGGGACACTGAAGCTTTCTTT	CASSLVGDTEAFF
TRBD2	once	TRBV29-1	TRBJ2-2	TGCAGCGTTTTGACTAGCGGTCCAACCGGGGAGCTGTTTTTT	CSVLTSGPTGELFF
TRBD2	.	TRBV10-3	TRBJ2-5	TGTGCCACCGGGCCGGGGGGTCAATCAGCTCAAGAGACCCAGTACTTC	CATGPGGQSAQETQYF
.	.	TRBV5-1	TRBJ1-1	TGCGCCAGCAGCTTGGAGGAGAAGGCTTTCTTT	CASSLEEKAFF
TRBD2	.	TRBV10-3	TRBJ2-3	TGTGCCATCAGTGAGTCGGGGGGGTTGTCTACGCAGTATTTT	CAISESGGLSTQYF
TRBD2	.	TRBV27	TRBJ2-3	TGTGCCAGCAGCCACTCTAGCGGGAGGGCCCCAGATACGCAGTATTTT	CASSHSSGRAPDTQYF
TRBD1	.	TRBV4-1	TRBJ1-2	TGCGCCAGCAGCCCCGGACAGGGGGCTATTGTCTATGGCTACACCTTC	CASSPGQGAIVYGYTF
TRBD2	once	TRBV30	TRBJ2-4	TGTGCCTGGAGTGGGCTGGGTGCGGGAGTGAGGGAAAACATTCAGTACTTC	CAWSGLGAGVRENIQYF
TRBD2	.	TRBV7-2	TRBJ2-1	TGTGCCAGCAGCCCAATAGCGGGGGTTAACAATGAGCAGTTCTTC	CASSPIAGVNNEQFF
TRBD1	.	TRBV2	TRBJ1-1	TGTGCCAGCAGAGAGAGTACAGGGGCGAACACTGAAGCTTTCTTT	CASRESTGANTEAFF
TRBD1	.	TRBV30	TRBJ1-5	TGTGCCTGGAGTGAGGGCAGGGGGCCACCTGGGATGGCCCAGCATTTT	CAWSEGRGPPGMAQHF
.	.	TRBV28	TRBJ1-1	TGTGCCAGCTCCTCCGAGAAAAGTGAAGCTTTCTTT	CASSSEKSEAFF
.	.	TRBV5-6	TRBJ1-1	TGTGCCAGCAGCTTGGACAGAGGGACTGAAGCTTTCTTT	CASSLDRGTEAFF
TRBD1	once	TRBV12-3/TRBV12-4	TRBJ1-1	TGTGCCACTACAGGGGGTCGCACTGAAGCTTTCTTT	CATTGGRTEAFF
.	.	TRBV12-1	TRBJ1-2	TGTGCCAGCAGCTTTGAGGGCGGGGGGTATGGCTACACCTTC	CASSFEGGGYGYTF
.	.	TRBV5-1	TRBJ2-3	TGCGCCAGCAGCTTTGGGCGGCGGGGAGATACGCAGTATTTT	CASSFGRRGDTQYF
TRBD2	.	TRBV7-6	TRBJ2-3	TGTGCCAGCAGCTTAGTGGGACTAGCGGGGGGGGTGGATACGCAGTATTTT	CASSLVGLAGGVDTQYF
TRBD1	.	TRBV5-6	TRBJ1-1	TGTGCCAGCAGCAGACAGGGTAGGGACACTGAAGCTTTCTTT	CASSRQGRDTEAFF
TRBD1	.	TRBV24-1	TRBJ2-3	TGTGCCACCAGTGACCACAGGGGCAAGGTAGATACGCAGTATTTT	CATSDHRGKVDTQYF
.	once	TRBV5-1	TRBJ1-1	TGCGCCAGCAGTCCCTTTGAGGGGAACACTGAAGCTTTCTTT	CASSPFEGNTEAFF
.	.	TRBV5-4	TRBJ1-1	TGTGCCAGCATAAAGGGCGGGACGGGAGACACTGAAGCTTTCTTT	CASIKGGTGDTEAFF
TRBD1	.	TRBV10-3	TRBJ2-3	TGTGCCATCAGCCCCGACAGGGGAAGGACAGATACGCAGTATTTT	CAISPDRGRTDTQYF
.	few	TRBV7-2	TRBJ1-2	TGTGCCAGCAGCTTAATTACAGGCTTTAAAAAAGTGGGTGGCTACACCTTC	CASSLITGFKKVGGYTF
TRBD1	.	TRBV7-2	TRBJ1-2	TGTGCCAGCAGCTTACGGCATTCCGGGACAGGGGCCTATGGCTACACCTTC	CASSLRHSGTGAYGYTF
TRBD2	.	TRBV9	TRBJ2-2	TGTGCCAGCAGTCTTCTAGCGGGAGCCACCGGGGAGCTGTTTTTT	CASSLLAGATGELFF
TRBD1	.	TRBV3-1/TRBV3-2	TRBJ1-6	TGTGCCAGCAGCAACACCGGGACAGGGGTATCACCCCTCCACTTT	CASSNTGTGVSPLHF
.	.	TRBV10-1	TRBJ2-1	TGCGCCAGCAGTGAGTCCACAGACCCTCTGTACAATGAGCAGTTCTTC	CASSESTDPLYNEQFF
.	.	TRBV27	TRBJ1-1	TGTGCCAGCAGTCGGGCCGTCGACAGTGCACACACTGAAGCTTTCTTT	CASSRAVDSAHTEAFF
.	.	TRBV2	TRBJ1-2	TGTGCCAGCGGGGCAGGGATCGACTATGGCTACACCTTC	CASGAGIDYGYTF
.	.	TRBV15	TRBJ2-1	TGTGCCACCAGCAGATTAGGACAATCCAGGTACAATGAGCAGTTCTTC	CATSRLGQSRYNEQFF
TRBD1	.	TRBV3-1/TRBV3-2	TRBJ1-2	TGTGCCAGCAGCCTCCGGGACAGGGGGACGAACTATGGCTACACCTTC	CASSLRDRGTNYGYTF
TRBD1	.	TRBV5-6	TRBJ1-4	TGTGCCAGCAGCGTTGCGACAGGGGCGATTAATGAAAAACTGTTTTTT	CASSVATGAINEKLFF
TRBD2	.	TRBV3-1/TRBV3-2	TRBJ2-3	TGTGCCAGCAGCCTGGATATGCGGGGGGGAGGCACAGATACGCAGTATTTT	CASSLDMRGGGTDTQYF
TRBD2	.	TRBV3-1/TRBV3-2	TRBJ2-2	TGTGCCAGCAGCCGACTAGCGTCAAACACCGGGGAGCTGTTTTTT	CASSRLASNTGELFF
TRBD1	few	TRBV14	TRBJ1-2	TGTGCCAGCAGCCTCCGTTTGACAGGGTCGGGCGGCTACACCTTC	CASSLRLTGSGGYTF
.	.	TRBV7-8	TRBJ1-1	TGTGCCAGCAGCTTAGACGAGGGTGTGGGGACTGAAGCTTTCTTT	CASSLDEGVGTEAFF
TRBD1	.	TRBV6-5	TRBJ1-2	TGTGCCAGCAGGCTTGGACAGGGCATCTATGGCTACACCTTC	CASRLGQGIYGYTF